The present T cell receptor beta chain was sequenced within a study of CD8 T cell repertoires and HIV-1 epitope variants. Study overall: Epitopes were three Gag families plus Nef HW9 and YT9.

Trimming at V came to 2 bases and at J to 0 bases, leaving 7 bases not matched to a gene. The CDR3 is made up of 20 amino acids. Looked up from germline, CDR1 is SGHVS and CDR2 is FQNEAQ. As regards this clone: The antigen remains undetermined.

Clones were read by immunoSEQ multiplex PCR, and TCRdb kept only the in-frame ones, dropping some. The table has 6,000 to 7,000 clones, 65% to 70% seen once. The receptor was isolated from a male donor with HIV. The rearrangement uses TRBV7-8 and TRBJ2-2; 15 nucleotides align to TRBD2. Specimen: cultured CD8+ T cells derived from PBMCs. CDR3 nucleotides: TGTGCCAGCAGCTTACGCGCGGGACTAGCGGGAGGTTCGAACACCGGGGAGCTGTTTTTT. Its translation is CASSLRAGLAGGSNTGELFF.